A few counts support the clone carrying this T cell receptor beta chain. Its antigen remains unknown. The data derive from a study of T-cell memory formation after mild COVID-19. Overall study context: TCR clusters mostly belonged to single donors. Study results and limitations: Clones contracting over day 15 to 85 were CD4/CD8 balanced, with later expanders leaning CD4+. CD4+ contracting clones were mainly CM and EM; CD8+ ones, EMRA.

Researchers used 5'RACE with constant-segment primers to make TCR alpha and TCR beta cDNA libraries that carry sample barcodes and UMIs. TCRdb re-called the 5' RACE reads through MiXCR, storing one row per CDR3 protein. The data contain hundreds of thousands of distinct CDR3 sequences, 15% of them singletons. Germline-derived CDR1 and CDR2 are LNHDA and SQIVND (reference sequence). The CDR3 contains 14 residues. The V end lost 6 bases, the J end lost 6 bases, and 15 bases lay between the germline ends. Specimen: PBMCs or a T cell subset sorted from them (not recorded which). V and J are TRBV19 and TRBJ1-5, with D perhaps matching TRBD1 (5 bases). The receptor comes from a man younger than 30 who had mild COVID-19 (a few samples of this study predate the infection). Cell type and time point are not known. CDR3: CASRGDLTIQPQHF. The CDR3 nucleotides are TGTGCCAGTAGGGGGGACTTAACTATTCAGCCCCAGCATTTT. The variable domain in full, completed from reference TRBV19 and TRBJ1-5, reads DGGITQSPKYLFRKEGQNVTLSCEQNLNHDAMYWYRQDPGQGLRLIYYSQIVNDFQKGDIAEGYSVSREKKESFPLTVTSAQKNPTAFYLCASRGDLTIQPQHFGDGTRLSIL.